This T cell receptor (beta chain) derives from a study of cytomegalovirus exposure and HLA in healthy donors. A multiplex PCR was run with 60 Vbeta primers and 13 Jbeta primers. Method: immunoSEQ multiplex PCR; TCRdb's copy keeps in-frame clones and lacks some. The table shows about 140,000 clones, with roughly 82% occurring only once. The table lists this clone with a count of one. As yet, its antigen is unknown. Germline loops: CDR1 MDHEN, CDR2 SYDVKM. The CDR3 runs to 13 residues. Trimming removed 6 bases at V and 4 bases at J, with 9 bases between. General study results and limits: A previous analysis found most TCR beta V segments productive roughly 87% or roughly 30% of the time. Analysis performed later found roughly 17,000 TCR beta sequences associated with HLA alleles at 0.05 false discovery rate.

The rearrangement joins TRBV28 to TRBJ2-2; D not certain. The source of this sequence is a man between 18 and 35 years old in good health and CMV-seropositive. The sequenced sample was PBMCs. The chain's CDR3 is CASSPFRTGELFF. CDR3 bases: TGTGCCAGCAGCCCTTTCCGCACCGGGGAGCTGTTTTTT.